The entry below gives a single T cell receptor (beta chain) sequence along with its context. Repertoires were generated with immunoSEQ multiplex PCR, while TCRdb's copy carries only in-frame clones and drops some. The sample holds tens of thousands of clones, about nine tenths seen once. These data belong to a study of OX40 agonist ivuxolimab in advanced cancers. The CDR3 contains 11 residues. V was clipped by 3 bases and J by 2 bases, with 2 bases between them. Germline-derived CDR1 and CDR2 are SNHLY and FYNNEI. This receptor was taken from an adult with an advanced solid tumor such as melanoma, head and neck, liver or kidney cancer. The input for sequencing was CD4+ or CD8+ T cells sorted from blood, taken in a trial of the OX40 agonist ivuxolimab. The rearrangement uses TRBV2 and TRBJ2-7; no clear D gene. As DNA, the CDR3 is TGTGCCAGCAGTGAGGCCTACGAGCAGTACTTC. It translates to CASSEAYEQYF.